This T cell receptor beta chain came from a study of cytomegalovirus exposure and HLA in healthy donors. The wider study: In a previous analysis, 100 million to 140 million unique TCR beta sequences were found from 170 million or so T cells.

PCR employed 60 Vbeta and 13 Jbeta primers. Assay: immunoSEQ multiplex PCR; the TCRdb copy retains only in-frame clones and omits some. The profile covers approximately 160,000 clones, with about two thirds appearing a single time and 3.5% to 5% taken by the ten largest. Points from the study as a whole: In presence/absence analyses, roughly uniform sequencing depth across donors was assumed. Later on, an analysis found that several of the most significant clusters appeared to be linked to common viral pathogens, which included parvovirus B19.

Germline trimming cut 2 bases from V and 8 bases from J; bases unmatched to any gene: 8. The CDR3 is 15 residues long. The germline gives CDR1 KGHSH, CDR2 LQKENI. Note on this clone: The target antigen is unknown.

V and J are TRBV18 and TRBJ1-4; the match to TRBD1 covers 7 bases. This TCR derives from a woman aged 18-29 years in good health and CMV-seropositive. Sequences were obtained from PBMCs. CDR3 coding DNA: TGTGCCAGCTCACCATCTGGGACAGTGAGGGAAAAACTGTTTTTT. Protein sequence: CASSPSGTVREKLFF.